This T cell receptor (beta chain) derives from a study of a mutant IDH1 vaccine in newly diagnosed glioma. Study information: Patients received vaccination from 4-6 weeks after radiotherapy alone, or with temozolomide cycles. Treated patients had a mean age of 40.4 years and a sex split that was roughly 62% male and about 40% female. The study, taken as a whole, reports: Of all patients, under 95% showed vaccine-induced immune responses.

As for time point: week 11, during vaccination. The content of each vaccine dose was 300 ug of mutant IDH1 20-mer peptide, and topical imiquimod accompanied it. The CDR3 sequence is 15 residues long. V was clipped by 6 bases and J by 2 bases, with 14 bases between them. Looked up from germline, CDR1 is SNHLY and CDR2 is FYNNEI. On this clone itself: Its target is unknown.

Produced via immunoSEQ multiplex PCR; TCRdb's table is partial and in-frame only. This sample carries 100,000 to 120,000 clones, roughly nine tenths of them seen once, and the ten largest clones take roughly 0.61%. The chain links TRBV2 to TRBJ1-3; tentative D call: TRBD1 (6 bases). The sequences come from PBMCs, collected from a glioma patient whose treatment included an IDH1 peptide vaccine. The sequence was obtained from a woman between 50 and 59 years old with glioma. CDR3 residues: CASSPGQTAGNTIYF. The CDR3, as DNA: TGTGCCAGCAGCCCCGGACAGACGGCTGGAAACACCATATATTTT.